Shown below are 12 T cell receptor beta chains from a single sample sequenced in a study of blood T cell repertoires in COVID-19. Profiled with immunoSEQ multiplex PCR; TCRdb holds only in-frame clones, not every one. The repertoire holds about 170,000 clones, with 65% to 85% as singletons. Sequenced: peripheral blood. Source of these receptors: a man aged 65 to 79 with active or convalescent COVID-19.

This chain links TRBV30 with TRBJ2-7; no clear D gene. Trimming cost V 2 bases and J 5 bases, with 16 bases left between them. The CDR3 has 14 amino acids. Germline V gene lookup returns CDR1 GTSNPN and CDR2 SVGIG (reference sequence). CDR3 in amino acids: CAWSLFPTTDEQYF. The CDR3 DNA reads TGTGCCTGGAGTTTGTTCCCAACAACAGACGAGCAGTACTTC.

The V and J genes are TRBV7-9 and TRBJ2-7; 7 bases are a match to TRBD1. CDR1 and CDR2 (germline): SEHNR, FQNEAQ (reference sequence). The CDR3 loop spans 15 amino acids. V was clipped by 4 bases and J by 2 bases; unmatched bases: 8. CDR3 sequence (DNA): TGTGCCAGCAGCTCGAGACAGGGCCTCACCTACGAGCAGTACTTC. Amino acid sequence: CASSSRQGLTYEQYF.

V usage is TRBV7-9 and J usage is TRBJ1-2, with D maybe TRBD1 (5 bases). Trimming shortened V by 4 bases and J by 3 bases, and 9 bases separated the two germline ends. Germline V gene data show CDR1 as SEHNR and CDR2 as FQNEAQ (reference sequence). The CDR3 spans 13 residues. The CDR3 DNA is TGTGCCAGCAGCTGGGGAGGGGACTATGGCTACACCTTC. Its translation: CASSWGGDYGYTF.

Only one count was recorded for this clone. V is TRBV18 and J is TRBJ2-7, with D perhaps matching TRBD2 (5 bases). This CDR3 contains 13 residues. Germline V gene data show CDR1 as KGHSH and CDR2 as LQKENI. The germline V and J ends were trimmed by 6 bases and 6 bases, with 15 bases remaining between them. The CDR3 is CASSPKQEGEQYF. The DNA for the CDR3 is TGTGCCAGCTCCCCAAAGCAAGAGGGCGAGCAGTACTTC.

The rearrangement links TRBV7-9 to TRBJ1-6; D is uncertain. This CDR3 is 16 amino acids long. Trimming shortened V by 1 base and J by 5 bases, and 12 bases separated the two germline ends. Germline V gene data show CDR1 as SEHNR and CDR2 as FQNEAQ (reference sequence). This CDR3 is CASSLEGGNDNSPLHF. For the CDR3, the DNA is TGTGCCAGCAGCTTAGAGGGAGGGAATGATAATTCACCCCTCCACTTT.

This clone appeared a few times. V gene TRBV28 combines with J gene TRBJ1-2, with 7 bases that match TRBD1. V lost 10 bases to trimming and J lost 0 bases; unmatched junction nucleotides: 11. Looked up from germline, CDR1 is MDHEN and CDR2 is SYDVKM. The CDR3 is made up of 15 amino acids. The CDR3 reads CATRRQGSANYGYTF. DNA of the CDR3: TGTGCCACCAGACGACAGGGTTCGGCTAACTATGGCTACACCTTC.

The chain joins TRBV30 to TRBJ2-7, with no clear D. V was clipped by 1 base and J by 4 bases, with 5 bases between them. The germline gives CDR1 GTSNPN, CDR2 SVGIG (reference sequence). This CDR3 is 11 amino acids long. Here the CDR3 DNA reads TGTGCCTGGAGTGGGCATTACGAGCAGTACTTC. Translation: CAWSGHYEQYF.

The V call is TRBV6-2 or TRBV6-3, the J call TRBJ1-5; 7 bases agree with TRBD1. The CDR3 runs to 15 residues. The germline gives CDR1 MNHEY, CDR2 SVGEGT. J gave up 0 bases and V 4 bases, and 3 bases lay outside the gene matches. The chain's CDR3 is CASSWDSYSNQPQHF. The CDR3 nucleotides are TGTGCCAGCAGTTGGGACAGTTATAGCAATCAGCCCCAGCATTTT.

The chain couples TRBV10-1 to TRBJ1-5; the D gene is possibly TRBD1 (6 bases). V lost 4 bases and J 4 bases, leaving 8 bases between the germline ends. The CDR3 consists of 13 residues. CDR1 and CDR2 (germline): WNHNN, SYGVQD (reference sequence). CDR3 residues: CASSVDRNQPQHF. The CDR3 DNA sequence: TGCGCCAGCAGTGTGGACAGAAATCAGCCCCAGCATTTT.

There are a few counts of this clone. The chain is built from TRBV2 and TRBJ1-6, with D tentatively TRBD1 (5 bases). Trimming took 9 bases from V and 8 from J, leaving 17 bases between them. There are 14 residues in the CDR3. Germline V CDR1 and CDR2: SNHLY, FYNNEI. CDR3 loop: CASPAGTGDSPLHF. The CDR3 DNA sequence: TGTGCCAGTCCCGCCGGGACGGGAGATTCACCCCTCCACTTT.

This clone was counted a few times. Here the CDR3 reads CASGGDRGGEQYF. The CDR3 DNA is TGTGCCAGCGGGGGGGACAGGGGTGGAGAGCAGTACTTC. The chain is built from TRBV2 and TRBJ2-7; 10 bases are shared with TRBD1. The CDR3 extends over 13 amino acids. The germline CDR1 and CDR2 sequences are SNHLY and FYNNEI. V shed 8 bases and J 7 bases; nucleotides not matched to a gene: 8.

This chain uses TRBV6-4 with TRBJ1-2; 11 positions agree with TRBD1. The CDR3 spans 14 residues. Unmatched junction bases numbered 8, after V lost 7 bases and J lost 7 bases. Germline values: CDR1 MRHNA, CDR2 SNTAGT. In DNA, the CDR3 is TGTGCCAGCACTGCCGGGACAGGGGGGATTGGCTACACCTTC. As protein: CASTAGTGGIGYTF.